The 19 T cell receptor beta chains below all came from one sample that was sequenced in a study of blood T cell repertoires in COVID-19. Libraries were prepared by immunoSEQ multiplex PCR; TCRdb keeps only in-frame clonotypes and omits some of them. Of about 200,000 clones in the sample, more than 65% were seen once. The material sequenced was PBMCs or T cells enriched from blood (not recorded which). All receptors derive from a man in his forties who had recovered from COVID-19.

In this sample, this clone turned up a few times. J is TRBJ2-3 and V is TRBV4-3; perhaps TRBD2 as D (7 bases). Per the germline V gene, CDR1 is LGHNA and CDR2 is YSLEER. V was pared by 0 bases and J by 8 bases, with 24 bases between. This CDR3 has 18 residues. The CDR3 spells CASSQDRGGRGVPGTQYF. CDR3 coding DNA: TGCGCCAGCAGCCAAGATAGGGGGGGCCGAGGGGTACCCGGTACGCAGTATTTT.

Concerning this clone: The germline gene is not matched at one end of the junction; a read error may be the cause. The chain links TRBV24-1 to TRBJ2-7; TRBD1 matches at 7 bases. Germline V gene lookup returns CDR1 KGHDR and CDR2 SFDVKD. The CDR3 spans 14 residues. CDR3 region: CATRPSGTEYVQYF. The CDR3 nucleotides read TGTGCCACCAGACCATCCGGGACAGAGTACGTGCAGTACTTC.

DNA for the CDR3: TGTGCCAGCTCCATCGGGGTTCTGACCTACGAGCAGTACTTC. Translation gives CASSIGVLTYEQYF. The rearrangement uses TRBV21-1 and TRBJ2-7; the table assigns TRBD2, which was not confirmed against the DNA. TRBV21-1 is a pseudogene. The CDR3 is 14 residues long.

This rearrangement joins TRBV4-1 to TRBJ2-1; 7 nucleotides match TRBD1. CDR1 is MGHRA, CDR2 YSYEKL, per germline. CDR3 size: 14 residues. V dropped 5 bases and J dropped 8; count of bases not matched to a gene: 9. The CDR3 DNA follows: TGCGCCAGCAGCTCTCTAGGCAGGGGGTATGAGCAGTTCTTC. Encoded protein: CASSSLGRGYEQFF.

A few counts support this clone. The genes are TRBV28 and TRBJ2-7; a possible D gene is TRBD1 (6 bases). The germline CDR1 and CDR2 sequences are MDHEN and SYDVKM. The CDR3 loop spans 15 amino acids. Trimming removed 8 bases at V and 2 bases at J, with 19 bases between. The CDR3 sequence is CASGQGTGPPYEQYF. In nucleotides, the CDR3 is TGTGCCAGCGGCCAGGGGACCGGTCCCCCCTACGAGCAGTACTTC.

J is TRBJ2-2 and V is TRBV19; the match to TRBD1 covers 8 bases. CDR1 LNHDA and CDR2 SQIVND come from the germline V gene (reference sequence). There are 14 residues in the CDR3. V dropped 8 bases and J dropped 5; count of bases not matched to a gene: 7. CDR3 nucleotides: TGTGCCAGTCAGACAGGGGTGAAAACCGGGGAGCTGTTTTTT. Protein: CASQTGVKTGELFF.

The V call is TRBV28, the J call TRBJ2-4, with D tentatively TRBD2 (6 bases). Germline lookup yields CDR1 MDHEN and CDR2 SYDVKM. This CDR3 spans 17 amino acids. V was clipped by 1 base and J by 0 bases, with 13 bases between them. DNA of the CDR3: TGTGCCAGCAGTTTATTGGGGGGTTCGGGAGCCAAAAACATTCAGTACTTC. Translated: CASSLLGGSGAKNIQYF.

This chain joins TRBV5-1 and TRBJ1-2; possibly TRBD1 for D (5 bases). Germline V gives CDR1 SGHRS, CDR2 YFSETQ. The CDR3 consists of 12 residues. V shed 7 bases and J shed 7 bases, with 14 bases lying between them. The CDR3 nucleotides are TGCGCCAGCGGGACTCAAGGGTTTGGCTACACCTTC. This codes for CASGTQGFGYTF.

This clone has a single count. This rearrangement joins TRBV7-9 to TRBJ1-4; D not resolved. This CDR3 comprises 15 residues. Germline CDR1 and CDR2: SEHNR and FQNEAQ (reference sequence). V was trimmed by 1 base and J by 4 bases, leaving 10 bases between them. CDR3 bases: TGTGCCAGCAGCTTAGAATTTGCGCTTAATGAAAAACTGTTTTTT. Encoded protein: CASSLEFALNEKLFF.

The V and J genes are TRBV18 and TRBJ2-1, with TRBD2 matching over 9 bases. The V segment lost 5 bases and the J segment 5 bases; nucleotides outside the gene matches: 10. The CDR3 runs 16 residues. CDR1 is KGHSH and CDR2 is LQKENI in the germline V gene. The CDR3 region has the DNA TGTGCCAGCTCAGCCATGAGCGGGGGGCTCCACAATGAGCAGTTCTTC. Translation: CASSAMSGGLHNEQFF.

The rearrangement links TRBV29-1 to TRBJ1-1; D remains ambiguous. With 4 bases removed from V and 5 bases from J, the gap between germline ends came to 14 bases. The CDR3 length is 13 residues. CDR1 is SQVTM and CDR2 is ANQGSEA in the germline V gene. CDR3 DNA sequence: TGCAGCGTTGCCCAGAGCGCCGAGACTGAAGCTTTCTTT. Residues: CSVAQSAETEAFF.

The CDR3 DNA reads TGTGCCAGCAGCACGGACAGGATCTATAGCAATCAGCCCCAGCATTTT. Translation gives CASSTDRIYSNQPQHF. The chain carries TRBV7-8 and TRBJ1-5, with 7 bases aligning to TRBD1. Germline V gives CDR1 SGHVS, CDR2 FQNEAQ. This CDR3 has 16 residues. V was clipped by 5 bases and J by 0 bases; unmatched bases: 7.

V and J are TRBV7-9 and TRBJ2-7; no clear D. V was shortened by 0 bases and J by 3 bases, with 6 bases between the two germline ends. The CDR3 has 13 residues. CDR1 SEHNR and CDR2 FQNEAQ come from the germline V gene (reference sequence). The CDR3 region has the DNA TGTGCCAGCAGCTTAGCTTTATTCTACGAGCAGTACTTC. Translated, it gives CASSLALFYEQYF.

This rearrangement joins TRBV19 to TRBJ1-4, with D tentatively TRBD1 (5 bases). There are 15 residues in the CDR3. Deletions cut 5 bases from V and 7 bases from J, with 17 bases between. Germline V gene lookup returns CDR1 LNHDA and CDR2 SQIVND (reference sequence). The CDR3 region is CASSPRGGELEKLFF. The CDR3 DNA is TGTGCCAGTAGTCCCCGGGGAGGGGAGCTTGAAAAACTGTTTTTT.

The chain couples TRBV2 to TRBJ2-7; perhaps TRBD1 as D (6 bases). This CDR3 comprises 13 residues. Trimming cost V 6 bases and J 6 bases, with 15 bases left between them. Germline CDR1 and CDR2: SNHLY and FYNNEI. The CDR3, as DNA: TGTGCCAGCAGCCCCACAGGGTTTTCCGAGCAGTACTTC. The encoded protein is CASSPTGFSEQYF.

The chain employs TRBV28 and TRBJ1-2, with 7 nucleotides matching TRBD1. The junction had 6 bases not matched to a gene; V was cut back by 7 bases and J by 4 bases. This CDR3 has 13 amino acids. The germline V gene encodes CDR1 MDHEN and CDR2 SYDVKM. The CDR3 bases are TGTGCCAGCACTCTGACAGGGTTCTATGGCTACACCTTC. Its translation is CASTLTGFYGYTF.

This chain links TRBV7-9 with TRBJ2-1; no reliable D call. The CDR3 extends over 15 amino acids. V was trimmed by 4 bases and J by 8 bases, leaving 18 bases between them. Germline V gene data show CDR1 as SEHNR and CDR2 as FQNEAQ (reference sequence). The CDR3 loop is CASSSTTYSPDEQFF. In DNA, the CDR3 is TGTGCCAGCAGCTCCACCACGTACAGCCCCGATGAGCAGTTCTTC.

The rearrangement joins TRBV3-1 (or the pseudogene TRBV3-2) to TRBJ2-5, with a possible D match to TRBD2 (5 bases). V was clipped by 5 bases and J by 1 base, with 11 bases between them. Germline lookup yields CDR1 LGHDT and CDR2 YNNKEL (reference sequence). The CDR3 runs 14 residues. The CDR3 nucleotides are TGTGCCAGCAGCGGTAGCGAGGTCCAAGAGACCCAGTACTTC. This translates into CASSGSEVQETQYF.

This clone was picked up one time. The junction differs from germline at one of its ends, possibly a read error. CDR3 sequence: CASREGGQGLMYSPLHF. The CDR3 DNA is TGTGCCAGCAGGGAAGGGGGTCAGGGACTCATGTATTCACCCCTCCACTTT. This chain connects TRBV6-1 to TRBJ1-6, with D possibly TRBD1 on 6 matching bases. Germline assignment: CDR1 MNHNS and CDR2 SASEGT. This CDR3 region has 17 residues.